This passage covers 29 T cell receptor beta chains from one sample sequenced in a study of blood T cells in healthy people across ages. A second roughly 7 to 12 cycle PCR used barcoded and J-beta primers. TCRdb reanalysed the 5' RACE reads using MiXCR and keeps one entry per CDR3 protein. The sample lists some 700,000 distinct CDR3 sequences; approximately 43% were seen once. The source material was blood. The source is a woman in her sixties or seventies in good health.

In its sample, this clonotype was seen a few times. This chain joins TRBV12-3 or TRBV12-4 and TRBJ2-6; D is ambiguous. The ends were cut back, 3 bases at V and 0 bases at J, with 9 bases in the middle. The CDR3 is 16 residues long. For the CDR3, the DNA is TGTGCCAGCAGTTTTGATCCAGGCTCTGGGGCCAACGTCCTGACTTTC. This translates into CASSFDPGSGANVLTF.

This chain joins TRBV27 and TRBJ2-2; no firm D call. V was trimmed by 0 bases and J by 0 bases, leaving 20 bases between them. The CDR3 is made up of 20 amino acids. Germline V gives CDR1 MNHEY, CDR2 SMNVEV (reference sequence). CDR3 sequence reads: CASSLSAETLLRANTGELFF. CDR3 DNA: TGTGCCAGCAGTTTATCTGCAGAAACTCTCTTACGCGCGAACACCGGGGAGCTGTTTTTT.

This clonotype was counted a few times. V is TRBV20-1 and J is TRBJ2-3; D tentatively fits TRBD1 or TRBD2 (6 bases each). This CDR3 region has 15 residues. Germline lookup yields CDR1 DFQATT and CDR2 SNEGSKA (reference sequence). With 6 bases removed from V and 2 bases from J, the gap between germline ends came to 18 bases. CDR3 in amino acids: CSANGGGANTDTQYF. CDR3 in DNA: TGCAGTGCAAACGGGGGCGGGGCCAACACAGATACGCAGTATTTT.

This clonotype was seen a few times. This chain joins TRBV25-1 and TRBJ1-2; D is ambiguous. V lost 9 bases to trimming and J lost 3 bases, with 20 bases between them. The CDR3 length is 15 residues. CDR1 and CDR2 (germline): MGHDK, SYGVNS. The CDR3 is CARPNWAARHYGYTF. The CDR3 DNA sequence: TGTGCCAGGCCCAACTGGGCAGCGAGGCACTATGGCTACACCTTC.

The chain carries TRBV4-2 and TRBJ2-7; tentatively, D is TRBD2 (5 bases). With 0 bases removed from V and 4 bases from J, the gap between germline ends came to 7 bases. Germline-derived CDR1 and CDR2 are LGHNA and YNFKEQ. The CDR3 contains 13 residues. The CDR3 DNA reads TGTGCCAGCAGCCAAGATAAGCGGTACGAGCAGTACTTC. Protein sequence: CASSQDKRYEQYF.

Regarding this clonotype: This may be a read error, as it is one base from a much larger clone. The rearrangement joins TRBV9 to TRBJ2-3; TRBD2 matches 10 bases. The V gene's germline CDR1 is SGDLS and CDR2 YYNGEE. Trimming removed 6 bases from V and 0 bases from J; junction bases left unmatched: 16. The CDR3 is made up of 19 amino acids. The CDR3 loop is CASNLGRGLAKTSTDTQYF. In DNA, the CDR3 is TGTGCCAGCAACTTAGGCCGGGGACTAGCGAAAACTAGCACAGATACGCAGTATTTT.

This chain joins TRBV13 and TRBJ2-7, with 9 nucleotides matching TRBD2. Germline assignment: CDR1 PRHDT and CDR2 FYEKMQ (reference sequence). The V gene end was trimmed by 5 bases and the J gene end by 1 base; junction bases not matched to a gene: 3. The CDR3 is made up of 14 amino acids. CDR3 DNA: TGTGCCAGCAGCACTAGCGGGCCTTCCTACGAGCAGTACTTC. It codes for CASSTSGPSYEQYF.

This rearrangement joins TRBV12-3 or TRBV12-4 to TRBJ2-4, with TRBD1 matching over 12 bases. Trimming cost V 5 bases and J 13 bases; bases outside gene matches: 9. This CDR3 comprises 14 residues. DNA of the CDR3: TGTGCCAGCAGTCCCGGGACAGGGGGCTTTGAGCAGTACTTC. This gives the protein CASSPGTGGFEQYF.

The chain uses TRBV7-9 and TRBJ1-6; D remains ambiguous. Between the trimmed V and J ends, which lost 6 bases and 9 bases, there was a span of 18 bases. The CDR3 runs 15 residues. From germline, CDR1 is SEHNR and CDR2 FQNEAQ (reference sequence). The CDR3, as DNA: TGTGCCAGCAGTTCGGACGCAGGCCTTGTTTCACCCCTCCACTTT. This gives the protein CASSSDAGLVSPLHF.

Only a few counts were recorded for this clonotype. V and J are TRBV9 and TRBJ2-5, with TRBD1 identical over 9 bases. Germline lookup yields CDR1 SGDLS and CDR2 YYNGEE. This CDR3 is built from 18 residues. V trimming: 3 bases; J trimming: 4 bases; junction bases outside the gene matches: 16. The CDR3 sequence: CASSALLKQGAWGETQYF. CDR3 nucleotides: TGTGCCAGCAGCGCCCTTTTAAAACAGGGGGCGTGGGGAGAGACCCAGTACTTC.

This clonotype came up many times. V is TRBV5-6 and J is TRBJ2-3; D perhaps matches TRBD2 (7 bases). In germline, CDR1 is SGHDT, CDR2 YYEEEE. The V gene lost 1 base and the J gene lost 4 bases, with 16 bases spanning the gap. This CDR3 is built from 16 residues. The CDR3 DNA reads TGTGCCAGCAGCTTGAGGGGGGGCCAAGGGGCAGATACGCAGTATTTT. Translating it yields CASSLRGGQGADTQYF. Based on the CDR3 plus reference TRBV5-6 and TRBJ2-3, the full variable domain is DAGVTQSPTHLIKTRGQQVTLRCSPKSGHDTVSWYQQALGQGPQFIFQYYEEEERQRGNFPDRFSGHQFPNYSSELNVNALLLGDSALYLCASSLRGGQGADTQYFGPGTRLTVL.

This clonotype was counted between two and nine times. The J gene is TRBJ2-1, the V gene TRBV20-1; 7 nucleotides match TRBD2. Germline V lookup: CDR1 DFQATT, CDR2 SNEGSKA (reference sequence). This CDR3 region has 13 residues. In DNA, the CDR3 is TGCAGCGTTAGCGGGTGGAGGGACAATGAGCAGTTCTTC. Translated, it gives CSVSGWRDNEQFF.

The chain recombines TRBV6-2 or TRBV6-3 with TRBJ2-7; D not resolved. This CDR3 has 12 amino acids. Trimming cost V 4 bases and J 12 bases, with 16 bases left between them. Looked up from germline, CDR1 is MNHEY and CDR2 is SVGEGT. CDR3 coding DNA: TGTGCCAGCAGTTCAAACCGGGCCATCGCGTACTTC. Amino acid sequence: CASSSNRAIAYF.

This sequence joins TRBV20-1 and TRBJ2-6; possibly TRBD1 for D (6 bases). CDR1 and CDR2 from the germline V gene are DFQATT and SNEGSKA (reference sequence). The CDR3 is 14 residues long. Trimming shortened V by 5 bases and J by 1 base, and 9 bases separated the two germline ends. CDR3 protein: CSAEDRSGANVLTF. The CDR3 region has the DNA TGCAGTGCTGAAGACAGGTCTGGGGCCAACGTCCTGACTTTC.

In its sample, this clonotype was seen many times. V and J are TRBV29-1 and TRBJ2-1, with TRBD1 matching over 8 bases. CDR1 and CDR2 from the germline V gene are SQVTM and ANQGSEA. The CDR3 consists of 14 residues. V gave up 7 bases and J gave up 15 bases; unmatched junction bases: 20. The CDR3 coding sequence is TGCAGCGGGTTACAGGGGGTTGTTAGCGCTAGTTTGTTCTTC. Translation: CSGLQGVVSASLFF.

This clonotype was seen a few times. This chain uses TRBV5-5 with TRBJ2-3; TRBD2 aligns across 8 bases. This CDR3 has 16 residues. Germline V lookup: CDR1 SGHKS, CDR2 YYEKEE (reference sequence). With 0 bases clipped from V and 2 bases from J, the junction kept 5 bases outside the gene matches. CDR3 DNA: TGTGCCAGCAGCTTGGGGGCGGGGGGCCTCACAGATACGCAGTATTTT. Its translation: CASSLGAGGLTDTQYF.

This sequence joins TRBV24-1 and TRBJ2-5; 8 bases match TRBD2. The CDR3 runs to 15 residues. Germline CDR1 and CDR2: KGHDR and SFDVKD. Trimming cost V 3 bases and J 2 bases; bases outside gene matches: 4. CDR3: CATSDASGHQETQYF. The CDR3 nucleotides are TGTGCCACCAGTGATGCTAGCGGGCATCAAGAGACCCAGTACTTC.

In this sample, this clonotype turned up a few times. Just one base apart from a much larger clone, this may be a read error. The V call is TRBV29-1, the J call TRBJ1-1, with TRBD1 matching 7 bases. Germline CDR1 is SQVTM and CDR2 is ANQGSEA. The CDR3 contains 14 residues. Trimming removed 4 bases from V and 7 bases from J; junction bases left unmatched: 12. CDR3 DNA sequence: TGCAGCGTTGGGGCCCCGGTAACAGGGGATGAAGCTTTCTTT. It translates to CSVGAPVTGDEAFF.

This chain's CDR3 is CAISEFGSYEQYF. CDR3 sequence (DNA): TGTGCCATCAGTGAGTTTGGCAGCTACGAGCAGTACTTC. V and J are TRBV10-3 and TRBJ2-7; no definite D call. The CDR3 consists of 13 residues. With 1 base removed from V and 3 bases from J, the gap between germline ends came to 7 bases. Germline V gene lookup returns CDR1 ENHRY and CDR2 SYGVKD.

For the CDR3, the DNA is TGTGCCAGCAGATACCAAGCGGGAGTCTCCTACAATGAGCAGTTCTTC. As protein: CASRYQAGVSYNEQFF. The chain has TRBV12-3 or TRBV12-4 and TRBJ2-1; 8 bases are shared with TRBD2. V trimming: 6 bases; J trimming: 0 bases; junction bases outside the gene matches: 7. The CDR3 sequence is 16 residues long.

V and J are TRBV2 and TRBJ1-4, with D maybe TRBD1 (6 bases). Trimming removed 3 bases at V and 7 bases at J, with 12 bases between. The CDR3 is 14 residues long. CDR1 and CDR2 (germline): SNHLY, FYNNEI. CDR3 nucleotide sequence: TGTGCCAGCAGTGAGCGGGGGCAGGGTGAAAAACTGTTTTTT. Amino acid sequence: CASSERGQGEKLFF.

The V gene is TRBV20-1, the J gene TRBJ2-7; 9 bases are a match to TRBD2. Per the germline V gene, CDR1 is DFQATT and CDR2 is SNEGSKA (reference sequence). J gave up 0 bases and V 6 bases, and 12 bases lay outside the gene matches. The CDR3 is 16 residues long. The CDR3 here is CSAAGSGGLSSYEQYF. The CDR3 nucleotides read TGCAGTGCCGCGGGTAGCGGGGGTCTAAGCTCCTACGAGCAGTACTTC.

This rearrangement joins TRBV7-3 to TRBJ2-1; TRBD2 is a possible D gene (6 bases). Germline CDR1 reads SGHTA; CDR2 reads FQGTGA. The V end lost 5 bases, the J end lost 10 bases, and 15 bases lay between the germline ends. The CDR3 loop spans 13 amino acids. In nucleotides, the CDR3 is TGTGCCAGCAGCCCCATCGGGGGTGACGAGCAGTTCTTC. This gives the protein CASSPIGGDEQFF. Supplemented by reference TRBV7-3 and TRBJ2-1, the full variable domain reads GAGVSQTPSNKVTEKGKYVELRCDPISGHTALYWYRQSLGQGPEFLIYFQGTGAADDSGLPNDRFFAVRPEGSVSTLKIQRTERGDSAVYLCASSPIGGDEQFFGPGTRLTVL.

This clonotype came up a few times. The J gene is TRBJ2-5, the V gene TRBV7-2, with D perhaps TRBD1 (6 bases). This CDR3 spans 14 amino acids. Germline loops: CDR1 SGHTA, CDR2 FQGNSA. V was trimmed by 5 bases and J by 3 bases, leaving 13 bases between them. CDR3 DNA sequence: TGTGCCAGCAGCCCGCCGGGACAAAAAGAGACCCAGTACTTC. The encoded protein is CASSPPGQKETQYF.

On this clonotype: The junction and the germline gene differ at one end; a read error may be behind it. CDR3 in amino acids: CAGSLSGREVDTQYF. CDR3 bases: TGTGCCGGCAGCTTATCAGGGCGGGAGGTAGATACGCAGTATTTT. The V gene is TRBV7-2, the J gene TRBJ2-3; the match to TRBD2 covers 8 bases. Per germline, CDR1 SGHTA and CDR2 FQGNSA. This CDR3 is 15 amino acids long.

The V and J genes are TRBV5-1 and TRBJ1-1; D call uncertain. From germline, CDR1 is SGHRS and CDR2 YFSETQ. V dropped 0 bases and J dropped 4 bases, with 10 bases sitting between them. The CDR3 consists of 14 residues. The CDR3: CASSLGIEGTEAFF. CDR3 nucleotide sequence: TGCGCCAGCAGCTTGGGGATTGAGGGCACTGAAGCTTTCTTT.

This clonotype was picked up a small number of times. This chain connects TRBV3-1 to TRBJ2-4; D may be TRBD1 (5 bases). TRBJ2-7 matches the DNA end more closely, so the J call is doubtful. Germline V gene lookup returns CDR1 LGHDT and CDR2 YNNKEL (reference sequence). The CDR3 loop spans 17 amino acids. The DNA for the CDR3 is TGTGCCAGCAGCCATTCGGTCGACAGCCTTTATAGGGACGAGCAGTACTTC. Translated: CASSHSVDSLYRDEQYF.

This clonotype showed up just a few times. V is TRBV29-1 and J is TRBJ2-3; TRBD1 matches 8 bases. Per the germline V gene, CDR1 is SQVTM and CDR2 is ANQGSEA. The CDR3 is 15 amino acids. The V segment lost 6 bases and the J segment 0 bases; nucleotides outside the gene matches: 8. CDR3 in amino acids: CSVETQGESTDTQYF. The CDR3 DNA sequence: TGCAGCGTGGAAACACAGGGGGAGAGCACAGATACGCAGTATTTT.

CDR3: CASSPREGRPPEQYF. The CDR3 coding sequence is TGTGCCAGTAGTCCTCGTGAAGGGCGGCCTCCCGAGCAGTACTTC. J is TRBJ2-5 and V is TRBV19, with D unclear. The assigned J gene may be wrong: the sequence end matches TRBJ2-7 better. Germline CDR1 is LNHDA and CDR2 is SQIVND (reference sequence). The CDR3 sequence is 15 residues long.